The 15 T cell receptor beta chains below all came from one sample that was sequenced in a study of control samples from healthy donors and cancer patients. Profiling relied on immunoSEQ multiplex PCR, and the TCRdb table lists in-frame clones only, not all of them. This sample has more than 75,000 clones; approximately 84% occur once, and the top ten carry under 40%. Sequencing used PBMCs. All receptors come from a man aged 70-80 years with lung cancer.

This clone was recorded only once. The chain recombines TRBV7-2 with TRBJ2-5; no clear D. Germline V gene lookup returns CDR1 SGHTA and CDR2 FQGNSA. The V end lost 1 base, the J end lost 2 bases, and 5 bases lay between the germline ends. The CDR3 is 13 amino acids. The CDR3 protein is CASSLELQETQYF. CDR3 nucleotides: TGTGCCAGCAGCTTAGAACTGCAAGAGACCCAGTACTTC.

This clone showed up many times. The chain combines TRBV7-9 with TRBJ2-1, with unresolved D. Germline assignment: CDR1 SEHNR and CDR2 FQNEAQ (reference sequence). The ends were cut back, 8 bases at V and 6 bases at J, with 8 bases in the middle. The CDR3 totals 11 residues. This CDR3 reads CASAPGNEQFF. The CDR3, as DNA: TGTGCCAGCGCCCCGGGCAATGAGCAGTTCTTC.

The chain is built from TRBV6-6 and TRBJ1-5; no clear D. The germline gives CDR1 MNHNY, CDR2 SVGAGI (reference sequence). The length of the CDR3 is 14 residues. V lost 4 bases and J 7 bases, leaving 14 bases between the germline ends. The DNA for the CDR3 is TGTGCCAGCAGTTCCGGGTTCGGCGGGCAGCCCCAGCATTTT. It codes for CASSSGFGGQPQHF.

This rearrangement joins TRBV18 to TRBJ2-7, with D maybe TRBD1 (5 bases). Trimming removed 5 bases from V and 7 bases from J, with 15 bases in between. The CDR3 has 13 residues. CDR1 and CDR2 (germline): KGHSH, LQKENI. CDR3 residues: CASSSQVWQEQYF. As DNA, the CDR3 is TGTGCCAGCTCATCACAGGTCTGGCAGGAGCAGTACTTC.

This chain uses TRBV30 with TRBJ1-3; 7 bases fit TRBD1. Germline loops: CDR1 GTSNPN, CDR2 SVGIG (reference sequence). The CDR3 runs to 14 residues. The V gene end was trimmed by 5 bases and the J gene end by 0 bases; junction bases not matched to a gene: 4. CDR3 protein: CAWSQGISGNTIYF. The CDR3, as DNA: TGTGCCTGGTCACAGGGGATCTCTGGAAACACCATATATTTT. The variable domain in full, completed from reference TRBV30 and TRBJ1-3, reads SQTIHQWPATLVQPVGSPLSLECTVEGTSNPNLYWYRQAAGRGLQLLFYSVGIGQISSEVPQNLSASRPQDRQFILSSKKLLLSDSGFYLCAWSQGISGNTIYFGEGSWLTVV.

This chain joins TRBV7-3 and TRBJ2-2; no reliable D call. The germline gives CDR1 SGHTA, CDR2 FQGTGA. The V end was cut by 5 bases, the J end by 4 bases, with 20 bases between. This CDR3 has 17 amino acids. CDR3 in amino acids: CASSDTGPAGPTGELFF. The CDR3 DNA reads TGTGCCAGCAGCGACACCGGGCCAGCTGGGCCCACCGGGGAGCTGTTTTTT.

The gene calls are TRBV24-1 and TRBJ1-4; a possible D gene is TRBD1 (5 bases). Trimming cost V 5 bases and J 8 bases, with 14 bases left between them. Germline CDR1 is KGHDR and CDR2 is SFDVKD. The CDR3 contains 14 residues. The CDR3 protein is CATSARGGEEKLFF. The CDR3, as DNA: TGTGCCACCAGTGCCCGCGGAGGGGAGGAAAAACTGTTTTTT.

This clone was seen more than once but under ten times. The chain employs TRBV5-8 and TRBJ1-1; D is unresolved. V dropped 4 bases and J dropped 1 base, with 14 bases sitting between them. Germline V gene data show CDR1 as SGHTS and CDR2 as YDEGEE. The CDR3 loop spans 15 amino acids. The CDR3 DNA reads as TGTGCCAGCAGCGCGAGACTCTTACCGAACACTGAAGCTTTCTTT. Protein: CASSARLLPNTEAFF.

This clone was counted a few times. The chain couples TRBV12-5 to TRBJ1-5, with D unresolved. The CDR3 loop spans 12 amino acids. V was cut by 8 bases and J by 4 bases, with 9 bases left in between. Per germline, CDR1 LGHNT and CDR2 FRNRAP. The CDR3 loop reads CASKMDNQPQHF. The CDR3, as DNA: TGTGCTAGTAAGATGGATAATCAGCCCCAGCATTTT.

This rearrangement joins TRBV27 to TRBJ2-7; 7 nucleotides agree with TRBD1. This CDR3 is 14 amino acids long. The J segment lost 2 bases and the V segment lost 6 bases, leaving 7 bases of the junction unmatched. Per the germline V gene, CDR1 is MNHEY and CDR2 is SMNVEV (reference sequence). The CDR3 DNA reads TGTGCCAGCAGAGATACAGGGGTCACCTACGAGCAGTACTTC. Amino acids: CASRDTGVTYEQYF.

This clone was found a few times. The chain is built from TRBV5-1 and TRBJ1-2; D remains ambiguous. The length of the CDR3 is 14 residues. Germline V gene lookup returns CDR1 SGHRS and CDR2 YFSETQ. The V end lost 0 bases, the J end lost 7 bases, and 13 bases lay between the germline ends. This CDR3 reads CASSLEEGCCGYTF. CDR3 DNA sequence: TGCGCCAGCAGCTTGGAAGAAGGGTGTTGTGGCTACACCTTC.

The chain links TRBV6-5 to TRBJ1-4; D is unclear. CDR3 length equals 14 residues. Trimming cost V 6 bases and J 8 bases, with 16 bases left between them. Germline CDR1 MNHEY, CDR2 SVGAGI. DNA for the CDR3: TGTGCCAGCAGCACTACACCGCCCTCGGAAAAACTGTTTTTT. Protein sequence: CASSTTPPSEKLFF.

The J gene is TRBJ2-7, the V gene TRBV6-5, with D uncertain. The germline V and J ends were trimmed by 8 bases and 2 bases, with 13 bases remaining between them. From germline, CDR1 is MNHEY and CDR2 SVGAGI. The CDR3 has 13 amino acids. The DNA for the CDR3 is TGTGCCAGCTGCGGACGGAGTACCTACGAGCAGTACTTC. Translating it yields CASCGRSTYEQYF.

This clone turned up a few times. V gene TRBV12-3 or TRBV12-4 combines with J gene TRBJ2-1; no reliable D call. Trimming shortened V by 3 bases and J by 7 bases, and 7 bases separated the two germline ends. The CDR3 loop spans 12 amino acids. The CDR3 nucleotides are TGTGCCAGCAGTTTTTCGTTAAATGAGCAGTTCTTC. Its protein product is CASSFSLNEQFF.

The chain couples TRBV27 to TRBJ2-1, with D unresolved. The CDR3 totals 18 residues. V was clipped by 3 bases and J by 0 bases, with 18 bases between them. CDR1 is MNHEY, CDR2 SMNVEV, per germline (reference sequence). This CDR3 is CASSFRPGGLSSYNEQFF. DNA for the CDR3: TGTGCCAGCAGTTTTCGGCCGGGCGGCCTGAGCTCCTACAATGAGCAGTTCTTC.